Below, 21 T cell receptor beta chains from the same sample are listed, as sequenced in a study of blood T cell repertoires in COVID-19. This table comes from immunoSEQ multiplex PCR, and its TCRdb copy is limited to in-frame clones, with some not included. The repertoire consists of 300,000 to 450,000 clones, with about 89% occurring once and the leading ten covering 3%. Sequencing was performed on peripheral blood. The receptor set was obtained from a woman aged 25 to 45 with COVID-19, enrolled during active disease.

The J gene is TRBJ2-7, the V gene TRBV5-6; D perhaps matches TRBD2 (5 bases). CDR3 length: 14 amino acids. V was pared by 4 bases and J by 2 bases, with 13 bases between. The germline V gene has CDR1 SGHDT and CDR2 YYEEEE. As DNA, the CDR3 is TGTGCCAGCAGCGACGGCGGGCAGACCTACGAGCAGTACGTC. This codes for CASSDGGQTYEQYV.

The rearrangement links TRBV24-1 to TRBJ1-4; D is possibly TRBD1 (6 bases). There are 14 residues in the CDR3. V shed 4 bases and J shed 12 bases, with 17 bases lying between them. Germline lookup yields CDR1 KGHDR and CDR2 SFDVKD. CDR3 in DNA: TGTGCCACCAGTGAGACCCGGGACACCGCTCAACTGTTTTTT. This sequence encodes CATSETRDTAQLFF.

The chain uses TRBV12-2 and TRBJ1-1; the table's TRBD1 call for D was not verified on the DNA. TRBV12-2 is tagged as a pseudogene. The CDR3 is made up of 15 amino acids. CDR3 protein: CASRLRTGGGTEAFF. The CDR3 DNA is TGTGCAAGTCGCTTGAGGACAGGTGGAGGCACTGAAGCTTTCTTT.

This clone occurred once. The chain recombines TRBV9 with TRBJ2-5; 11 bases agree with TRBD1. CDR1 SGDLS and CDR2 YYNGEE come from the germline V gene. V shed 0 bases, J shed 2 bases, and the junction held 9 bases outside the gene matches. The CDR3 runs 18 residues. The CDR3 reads CASSVVGQGAGGQETQYF. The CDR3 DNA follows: TGTGCCAGCAGCGTAGTAGGACAGGGGGCAGGGGGTCAAGAGACCCAGTACTTC.

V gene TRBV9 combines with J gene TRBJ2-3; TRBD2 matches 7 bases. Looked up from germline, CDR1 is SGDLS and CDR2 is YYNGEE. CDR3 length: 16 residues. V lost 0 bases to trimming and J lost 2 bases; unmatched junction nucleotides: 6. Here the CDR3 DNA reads TGTGCCAGCAGCGTAGGGTTACGGGGGGTCACAGATACGCAGTATTTT. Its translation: CASSVGLRGVTDTQYF.

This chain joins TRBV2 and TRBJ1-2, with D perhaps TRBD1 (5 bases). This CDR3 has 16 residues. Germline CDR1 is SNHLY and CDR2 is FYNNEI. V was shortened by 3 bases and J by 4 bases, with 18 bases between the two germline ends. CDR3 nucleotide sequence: TGTGCCAGCAGTGAGGCGGGAGTTATTAGGGGCTATGGCTACACCTTC. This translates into CASSEAGVIRGYGYTF.

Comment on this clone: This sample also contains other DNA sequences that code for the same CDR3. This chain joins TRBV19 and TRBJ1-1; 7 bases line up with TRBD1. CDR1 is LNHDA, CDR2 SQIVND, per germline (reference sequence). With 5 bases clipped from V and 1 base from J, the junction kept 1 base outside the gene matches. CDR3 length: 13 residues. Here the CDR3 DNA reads TGTGCCAGTAGTTACAGGGGGAACACTGAAGCTTTCTTT. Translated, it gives CASSYRGNTEAFF.

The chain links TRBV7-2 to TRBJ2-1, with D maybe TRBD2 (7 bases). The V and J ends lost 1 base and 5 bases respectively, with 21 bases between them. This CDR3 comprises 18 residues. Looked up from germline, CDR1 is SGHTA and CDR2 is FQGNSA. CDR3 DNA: TGTGCCAGCAGCTTAGGTCGGTCTGGGGGGGGGCCCCACAATGAGCAGTTCTTC. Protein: CASSLGRSGGGPHNEQFF.

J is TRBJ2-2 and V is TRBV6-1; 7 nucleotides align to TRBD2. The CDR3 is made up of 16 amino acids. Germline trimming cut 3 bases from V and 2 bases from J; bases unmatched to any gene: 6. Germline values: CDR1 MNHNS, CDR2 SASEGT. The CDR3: CASSERPAGNTGELFF. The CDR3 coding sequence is TGTGCCAGCAGTGAGAGACCAGCGGGAAACACCGGGGAGCTGTTTTTT.

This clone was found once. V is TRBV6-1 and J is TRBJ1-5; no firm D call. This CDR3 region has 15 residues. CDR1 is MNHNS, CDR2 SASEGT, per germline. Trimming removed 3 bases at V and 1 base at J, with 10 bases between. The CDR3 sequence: CASSDGLGSNQPQHF. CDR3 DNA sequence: TGTGCCAGCAGTGACGGACTAGGGAGCAATCAGCCCCAGCATTTT.

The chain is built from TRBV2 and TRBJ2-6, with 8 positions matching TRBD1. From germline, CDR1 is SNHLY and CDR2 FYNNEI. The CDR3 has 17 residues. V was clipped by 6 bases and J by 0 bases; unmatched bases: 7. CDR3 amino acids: CASRTGQGFSGANVLTF. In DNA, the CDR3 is TGTGCCAGCAGGACAGGACAGGGTTTCTCTGGGGCCAACGTCCTGACTTTC.

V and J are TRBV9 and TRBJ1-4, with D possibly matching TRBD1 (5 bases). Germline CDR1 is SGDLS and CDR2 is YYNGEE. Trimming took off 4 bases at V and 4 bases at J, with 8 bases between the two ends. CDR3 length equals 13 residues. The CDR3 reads CASSPDSNEKLFF. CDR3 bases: TGTGCCAGCAGCCCCGACAGTAATGAAAAACTGTTTTTT.

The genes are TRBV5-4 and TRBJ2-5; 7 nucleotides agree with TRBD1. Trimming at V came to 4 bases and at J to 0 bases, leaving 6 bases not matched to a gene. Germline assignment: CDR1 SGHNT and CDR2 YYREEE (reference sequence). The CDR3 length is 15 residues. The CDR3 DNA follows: TGTGCCAGCAGCCAGGGGGACCGAAACCAAGAGACCCAGTACTTC. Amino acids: CASSQGDRNQETQYF.

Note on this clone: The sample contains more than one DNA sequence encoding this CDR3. The CDR3: CASSPGTSGYEQYV. The CDR3 DNA reads as TGTGCCAGCAGTCCCGGGACTAGCGGCTACGAGCAGTACGTC. J is TRBJ2-7 and V is TRBV6-2 or TRBV6-3, with TRBD2 identical over 11 bases. V gave up 5 bases and J gave up 3 bases; unmatched junction bases: 3. CDR3 length: 14 residues. Germline assignment: CDR1 MNHEY and CDR2 SVGEGT.

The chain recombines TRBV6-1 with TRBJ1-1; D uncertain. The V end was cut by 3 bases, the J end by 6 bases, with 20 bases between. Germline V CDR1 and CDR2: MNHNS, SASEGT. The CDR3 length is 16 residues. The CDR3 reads CASSDDGGIFYAEAFF. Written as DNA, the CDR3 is TGTGCCAGCAGTGATGATGGAGGCATATTTTACGCTGAAGCTTTCTTT.

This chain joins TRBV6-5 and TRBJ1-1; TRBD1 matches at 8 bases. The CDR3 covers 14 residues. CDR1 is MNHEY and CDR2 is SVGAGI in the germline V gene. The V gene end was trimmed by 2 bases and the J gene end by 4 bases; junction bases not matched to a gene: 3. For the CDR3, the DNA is TGTGCCAGCAGTTACGCTGACAGGGGCACTGAAGCTTTCTTT. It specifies CASSYADRGTEAFF.

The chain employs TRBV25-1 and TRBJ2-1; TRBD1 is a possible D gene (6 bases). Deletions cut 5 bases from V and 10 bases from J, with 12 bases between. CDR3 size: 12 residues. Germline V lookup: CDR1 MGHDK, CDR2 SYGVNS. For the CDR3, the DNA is TGTGCCAGCAGTCCCGGGACAAGGGAGCAGTTCTTC. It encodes CASSPGTREQFF.

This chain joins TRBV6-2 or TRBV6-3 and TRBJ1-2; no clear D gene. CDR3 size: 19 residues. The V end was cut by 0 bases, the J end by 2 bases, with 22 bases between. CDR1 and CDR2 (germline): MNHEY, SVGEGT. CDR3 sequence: CASSYSSASIDHLNYGYTF. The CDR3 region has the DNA TGTGCCAGCAGTTACTCGAGCGCCTCCATCGACCATCTAAACTATGGCTACACCTTC.

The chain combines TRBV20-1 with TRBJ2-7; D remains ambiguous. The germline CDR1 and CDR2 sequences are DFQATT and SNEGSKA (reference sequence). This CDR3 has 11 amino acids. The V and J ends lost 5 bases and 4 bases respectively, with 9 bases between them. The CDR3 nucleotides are TGCAGTGCTCCTTTTCGTTACGAGCAGTACTTC. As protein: CSAPFRYEQYF.

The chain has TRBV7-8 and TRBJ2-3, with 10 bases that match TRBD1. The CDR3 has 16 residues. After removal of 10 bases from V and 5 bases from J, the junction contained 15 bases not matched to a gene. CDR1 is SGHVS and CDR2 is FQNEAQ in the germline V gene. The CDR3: CATNPSGTGDEDTQYF. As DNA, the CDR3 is TGTGCCACCAACCCAAGCGGGACAGGGGACGAAGATACGCAGTATTTT.

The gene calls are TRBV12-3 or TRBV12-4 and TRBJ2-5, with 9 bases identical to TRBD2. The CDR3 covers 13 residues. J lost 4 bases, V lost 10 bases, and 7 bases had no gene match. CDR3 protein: CAIRTSASETQYF. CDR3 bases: TGTGCCATCCGGACTAGCGCCTCAGAGACCCAGTACTTC.